A selection of T cell receptor beta chains follows, all from one sample in a study of blood T cell repertoires in COVID-19. TCRdb's copy holds only in-frame clones and misses some; the assay was immunoSEQ multiplex PCR. The data contain under 300,000 clones, 65% to 90% of them seen just once; the ten biggest clones take up about 14%. Material for sequencing was peripheral blood. These receptor sequences come from a human donor in a cohort sampled during active COVID-19. The CDR3 runs from the conserved cysteine through the conserved F or W. D genes are given only for firm matches. Where a row states a size, it is once, few, many or the class of an expanded clone; other rows omit it.

v_call: TRBV19; clone_size: .; d_call: .; j_call: TRBJ1-5; cdr3_length: 13; cdr3_aa: CASNFGEAQPQHF; cdr3_nt: TGTGCCAGTAATTTCGGGGAGGCTCAGCCCCAGCATTTT
v_call: TRBV19; clone_size: .; d_call: TRBD1; j_call: TRBJ1-5; cdr3_length: 15; cdr3_aa: CASNTLRQGDRAQHF; cdr3_nt: TGTGCCAGTAATACATTGAGACAGGGGGATAGGGCCCAGCATTTT
v_call: TRBV5-1; clone_size: .; d_call: .; j_call: TRBJ2-3; cdr3_length: 14; cdr3_aa: CASSFDRPTDTQYF; cdr3_nt: TGCGCCAGCAGCTTCGACAGGCCCACAGATACGCAGTATTTT
v_call: TRBV2; clone_size: .; d_call: TRBD1; j_call: TRBJ1-6; cdr3_length: 15; cdr3_aa: CASRLGQGIDSPLHF; cdr3_nt: TGTGCCAGCAGGTTGGGACAGGGTATCGATTCACCCCTCCACTTT
v_call: TRBV9; clone_size: once; d_call: .; j_call: TRBJ2-7; cdr3_length: 14; cdr3_aa: CASSVEQGADEQYF; cdr3_nt: TGTGCCAGCAGCGTAGAACAGGGAGCTGACGAGCAGTACTTC
v_call: TRBV28; clone_size: .; d_call: TRBD1; j_call: TRBJ1-2; cdr3_length: 17; cdr3_aa: CASSVTGTGGRNYGYTF; cdr3_nt: TGTGCCAGCAGTGTTACAGGTACAGGGGGCCGTAACTATGGCTACACCTTC
v_call: TRBV5-1; clone_size: .; d_call: .; j_call: TRBJ1-1; cdr3_length: 15; cdr3_aa: CASSLGIRGNTEAFF; cdr3_nt: TGCGCCAGCAGCTTGGGGATAAGAGGTAACACTGAAGCTTTCTTT
v_call: TRBV9; clone_size: .; d_call: .; j_call: TRBJ2-1; cdr3_length: 14; cdr3_aa: CASSADFSYNEQFF; cdr3_nt: TGTGCCAGCAGCGCAGACTTCTCCTACAATGAGCAGTTCTTC
v_call: TRBV6-5; clone_size: once; d_call: .; j_call: TRBJ2-3; cdr3_length: 13; cdr3_aa: CASSHLGLDTQYF; cdr3_nt: TGTGCCAGCAGCCACCTAGGATTAGATACGCAGTATTTT
v_call: TRBV11-3; clone_size: .; d_call: .; j_call: TRBJ2-3; cdr3_length: 13; cdr3_aa: CASSRRGTDTQYF; cdr3_nt: TGTGCCAGCAGCAGGAGGGGCACAGATACGCAGTATTTT
v_call: TRBV7-9; clone_size: once; d_call: TRBD1; j_call: TRBJ2-6; cdr3_length: 17; cdr3_aa: CASSLGQFSSGANVLTF; cdr3_nt: TGTGCCAGCAGTTTGGGACAGTTCAGCTCTGGGGCCAACGTCCTGACTTTC
v_call: TRBV7-2; clone_size: .; d_call: .; j_call: TRBJ1-5; cdr3_length: 13; cdr3_aa: CASSLRRDQPQHF; cdr3_nt: TGTGCCAGCAGCCTAAGGCGGGATCAGCCCCAGCATTTT
v_call: TRBV6-6; clone_size: once; d_call: TRBD1; j_call: TRBJ2-7; cdr3_length: 14; cdr3_aa: CASSSQGEYYEQYF; cdr3_nt: TGTGCCAGCAGTTCTCAGGGGGAGTACTACGAGCAGTACTTC
v_call: TRBV19; clone_size: once; d_call: TRBD2; j_call: TRBJ2-1; cdr3_length: 14; cdr3_aa: CASTLSGRANEQFF; cdr3_nt: TGTGCCAGTACTCTTAGCGGGAGGGCCAATGAGCAGTTCTTC
v_call: TRBV18; clone_size: once; d_call: TRBD1; j_call: TRBJ1-4; cdr3_length: 20; cdr3_aa: CASSPGVGLGQGSTNEKLFF; cdr3_nt: TGTGCCAGCTCACCAGGAGTCGGTCTAGGACAGGGTTCAACTAATGAAAAACTGTTTTTT
v_call: TRBV11-3; clone_size: .; d_call: .; j_call: TRBJ1-2; cdr3_length: 14; cdr3_aa: CASSSKGRVSGYTF; cdr3_nt: TGTGCCAGCAGCTCTAAAGGGAGGGTTAGTGGCTACACCTTC
v_call: TRBV15; clone_size: .; d_call: .; j_call: TRBJ2-2; cdr3_length: 15; cdr3_aa: CATNTGKKNTGELFF; cdr3_nt: TGTGCCACCAACACAGGGAAAAAGAACACCGGGGAGCTGTTTTTT
v_call: TRBV5-5; clone_size: .; d_call: .; j_call: TRBJ2-7; cdr3_length: 13; cdr3_aa: CASSLTSDYEQYF; cdr3_nt: TGTGCCAGCAGCCTCACCTCAGACTACGAGCAGTACTTC
v_call: TRBV5-4; clone_size: .; d_call: .; j_call: TRBJ1-2; cdr3_length: 15; cdr3_aa: CASSWQGLTNYGYTF; cdr3_nt: TGTGCCAGCAGCTGGCAGGGCCTAACTAACTATGGCTACACCTTC
v_call: TRBV2; clone_size: .; d_call: .; j_call: TRBJ2-7; cdr3_length: 11; cdr3_aa: CASSPVYEQYF; cdr3_nt: TGTGCCAGCAGTCCCGTTTACGAGCAGTACTTC
v_call: TRBV19; clone_size: .; d_call: .; j_call: TRBJ2-1; cdr3_length: 13; cdr3_aa: CATRESPNNEQFF; cdr3_nt: TGTGCCACCCGGGAGTCCCCGAACAATGAGCAGTTCTTC
v_call: TRBV12-3/TRBV12-4; clone_size: .; d_call: .; j_call: TRBJ2-1; cdr3_length: 13; cdr3_aa: CASRVAAYNEQFF; cdr3_nt: TGTGCCAGCAGGGTAGCTGCTTACAATGAGCAGTTCTTC
v_call: TRBV4-1; clone_size: few; d_call: .; j_call: TRBJ2-5; cdr3_length: 13; cdr3_aa: CASSQGRLETQYF; cdr3_nt: TGCGCCAGCAGCCAAGGTCGTTTGGAGACCCAGTACTTC
v_call: TRBV9; clone_size: once; d_call: .; j_call: TRBJ2-3; cdr3_length: 15; cdr3_aa: CASSVDLWEVDTQYF; cdr3_nt: TGTGCCAGCAGCGTAGACCTCTGGGAGGTAGATACGCAGTATTTT
v_call: TRBV12-3/TRBV12-4; clone_size: .; d_call: TRBD1; j_call: TRBJ1-1; cdr3_length: 13; cdr3_aa: CASSSTGATEAFF; cdr3_nt: TGTGCCAGCAGTTCCACAGGGGCCACTGAAGCTTTCTTT
v_call: TRBV6-5; clone_size: once; d_call: .; j_call: TRBJ2-3; cdr3_length: 15; cdr3_aa: CASSYAAALTDTQYF; cdr3_nt: TGTGCCAGCAGTTACGCGGCGGCCCTCACAGATACGCAGTATTTT
v_call: TRBV3-1/TRBV3-2; clone_size: .; d_call: TRBD2; j_call: TRBJ2-1; cdr3_length: 17; cdr3_aa: CASSQDLSGGRANEQFF; cdr3_nt: TGTGCCAGCAGCCAAGATCTAAGTGGCGGGAGGGCCAATGAGCAGTTCTTC
v_call: TRBV11-2; clone_size: .; d_call: .; j_call: TRBJ2-6; cdr3_length: 15; cdr3_aa: CASSPHRAGANVLTF; cdr3_nt: TGTGCCAGCAGCCCCCACAGGGCGGGGGCCAACGTCCTGACTTTC
v_call: TRBV7-2; clone_size: .; d_call: .; j_call: TRBJ1-2; cdr3_length: 13; cdr3_aa: CASSLAAGDGYTF; cdr3_nt: TGTGCCAGCAGCTTAGCGGCAGGGGATGGCTACACCTTC
v_call: TRBV10-2; clone_size: .; d_call: TRBD2; j_call: TRBJ2-2; cdr3_length: 14; cdr3_aa: CASSDPAGAGELFF; cdr3_nt: TGCGCCAGCAGTGACCCAGCGGGAGCCGGGGAGCTGTTTTTT
v_call: TRBV9; clone_size: .; d_call: .; j_call: TRBJ1-1; cdr3_length: 18; cdr3_aa: CASSANRGSGALNTEAFF; cdr3_nt: TGTGCCAGCAGCGCCAATAGGGGGTCAGGGGCTTTGAACACTGAAGCTTTCTTT
v_call: TRBV3-1/TRBV3-2; clone_size: many; d_call: .; j_call: TRBJ2-1; cdr3_length: 11; cdr3_aa: CASSLRNEQFF; cdr3_nt: TGTGCCAGCAGCCTTCGCAATGAGCAGTTCTTC
v_call: TRBV7-2; clone_size: .; d_call: .; j_call: TRBJ2-7; cdr3_length: 15; cdr3_aa: CASSSPSGTSEEQYF; cdr3_nt: TGTGCCAGCAGCTCCCCTAGTGGGACTTCGGAGGAGCAGTACTTC
v_call: TRBV2; clone_size: .; d_call: TRBD2; j_call: TRBJ2-3; cdr3_length: 15; cdr3_aa: CASRPLAGSGDTQYF; cdr3_nt: TGTGCCAGCAGACCACTAGCGGGATCTGGAGATACGCAGTATTTT
v_call: TRBV7-6; clone_size: .; d_call: .; j_call: TRBJ1-4; cdr3_length: 15; cdr3_aa: CASSLVGVGEEKLFF; cdr3_nt: TGTGCCAGCAGCTTAGTCGGCGTAGGGGAAGAAAAACTGTTTTTT
v_call: TRBV6-5; clone_size: once; d_call: .; j_call: TRBJ2-7; cdr3_length: 15; cdr3_aa: CASRPDTRRTGEQYF; cdr3_nt: TGTGCCAGCAGACCAGATACCCGGCGAACAGGAGAGCAGTACTTC
v_call: TRBV11-3; clone_size: .; d_call: .; j_call: TRBJ2-2; cdr3_length: 15; cdr3_aa: CASSLSTGRPGELFF; cdr3_nt: TGTGCCAGCAGCTTGTCCACGGGGAGGCCCGGGGAGCTGTTTTTT
v_call: TRBV5-1; clone_size: .; d_call: TRBD1; j_call: TRBJ1-4; cdr3_length: 16; cdr3_aa: CASSLSPGTGAEKLFF; cdr3_nt: TGCGCCAGCAGCTTGTCCCCGGGGACAGGAGCCGAAAAACTGTTTTTT
v_call: TRBV7-2; clone_size: .; d_call: TRBD2; j_call: TRBJ2-1; cdr3_length: 15; cdr3_aa: CASNPGLAGPNEQFF; cdr3_nt: TGTGCCAGCAACCCAGGACTAGCGGGACCCAATGAGCAGTTCTTC
v_call: TRBV19; clone_size: .; d_call: .; j_call: TRBJ1-1; cdr3_length: 12; cdr3_aa: CASSQVSTEAFF; cdr3_nt: TGTGCCAGTAGTCAGGTTTCCACTGAAGCTTTCTTT
v_call: TRBV7-8; clone_size: .; d_call: .; j_call: TRBJ1-5; cdr3_length: 15; cdr3_aa: CASSFSDRFNQPQHF; cdr3_nt: TGTGCCAGCAGCTTCAGCGACAGGTTCAATCAGCCCCAGCATTTT
v_call: TRBV5-1; clone_size: .; d_call: .; j_call: TRBJ2-5; cdr3_length: 13; cdr3_aa: CASSLRQQETQYF; cdr3_nt: TGCGCCAGCAGCTTGAGACAGCAAGAGACCCAGTACTTC
v_call: TRBV7-9; clone_size: .; d_call: .; j_call: TRBJ1-1; cdr3_length: 16; cdr3_aa: CASSLVPLPRSTEAFF; cdr3_nt: TGTGCCAGCAGCTTAGTTCCCTTACCGAGGAGCACTGAAGCTTTCTTT
v_call: TRBV7-9; clone_size: .; d_call: .; j_call: TRBJ1-4; cdr3_length: 16; cdr3_aa: CASSFQGLTTNEKLFF; cdr3_nt: TGTGCCAGCAGCTTTCAGGGTTTGACAACTAATGAAAAACTGTTTTTT
v_call: TRBV2; clone_size: .; d_call: .; j_call: TRBJ2-2; cdr3_length: 13; cdr3_aa: CATPRANTGELFF; cdr3_nt: TGTGCCACCCCTCGGGCGAACACCGGGGAGCTGTTTTTT
v_call: TRBV10-3; clone_size: .; d_call: TRBD2; j_call: TRBJ2-7; cdr3_length: 14; cdr3_aa: CAIRPSGSGYEQYF; cdr3_nt: TGTGCCATCAGGCCTAGCGGGAGTGGTTACGAGCAGTACTTC
v_call: TRBV6-5; clone_size: few; d_call: .; j_call: TRBJ2-1; cdr3_length: 15; cdr3_aa: CASRAGDQSYNEQFF; cdr3_nt: TGTGCCAGCAGAGCAGGGGATCAATCGTACAATGAGCAGTTCTTC
v_call: TRBV5-1; clone_size: .; d_call: .; j_call: TRBJ2-7; cdr3_length: 13; cdr3_aa: CASNQDSSYEQYF; cdr3_nt: TGCGCCAGCAATCAGGACAGCTCCTACGAGCAGTACTTC
v_call: TRBV19; clone_size: .; d_call: .; j_call: TRBJ2-1; cdr3_length: 15; cdr3_aa: CASNVGRDSIHEQFF; cdr3_nt: TGTGCCAGTAATGTGGGGCGGGATTCTATCCATGAGCAGTTCTTC
v_call: TRBV7-6; clone_size: few; d_call: TRBD2; j_call: TRBJ2-5; cdr3_length: 15; cdr3_aa: CASSRTLAVRETQYF; cdr3_nt: TGTGCCAGCAGCAGAACCCTAGCGGTGAGAGAGACCCAGTACTTC
v_call: TRBV6-2/TRBV6-3; clone_size: .; d_call: .; j_call: TRBJ1-5; cdr3_length: 17; cdr3_aa: CASSLGRGVGGNQPQHF; cdr3_nt: TGTGCCAGCAGCCTCGGTCGGGGGGTAGGGGGCAATCAGCCCCAGCATTTT
v_call: TRBV5-8; clone_size: few; d_call: .; j_call: TRBJ2-5; cdr3_length: 14; cdr3_aa: CASSLRGYPETQYF; cdr3_nt: TGTGCCAGCAGCTTAAGGGGATACCCTGAGACCCAGTACTTC
v_call: TRBV19; clone_size: .; d_call: TRBD2; j_call: TRBJ2-5; cdr3_length: 14; cdr3_aa: CASTSRGGAETQYF; cdr3_nt: TGTGCCAGTACTTCTCGGGGAGGGGCAGAGACCCAGTACTTC